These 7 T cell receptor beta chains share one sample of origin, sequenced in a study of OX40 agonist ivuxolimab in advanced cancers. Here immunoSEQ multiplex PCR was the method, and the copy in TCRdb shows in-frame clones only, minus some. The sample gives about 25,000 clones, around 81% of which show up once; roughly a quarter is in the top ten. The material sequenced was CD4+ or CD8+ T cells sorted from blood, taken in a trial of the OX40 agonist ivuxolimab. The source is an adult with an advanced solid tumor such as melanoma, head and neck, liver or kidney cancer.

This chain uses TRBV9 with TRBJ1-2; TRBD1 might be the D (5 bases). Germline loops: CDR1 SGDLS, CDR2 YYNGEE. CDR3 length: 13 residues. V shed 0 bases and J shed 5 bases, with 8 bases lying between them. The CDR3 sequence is CASSVETAYGYTF. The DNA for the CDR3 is TGTGCCAGCAGCGTAGAGACAGCATATGGCTACACCTTC.

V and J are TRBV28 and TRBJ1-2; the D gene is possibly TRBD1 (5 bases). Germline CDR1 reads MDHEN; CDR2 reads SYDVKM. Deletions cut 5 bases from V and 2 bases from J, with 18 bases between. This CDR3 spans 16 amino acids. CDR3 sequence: CASSTIGDGPNYGYTF. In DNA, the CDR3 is TGTGCCAGCAGTACCATTGGGGACGGTCCAAACTATGGCTACACCTTC.

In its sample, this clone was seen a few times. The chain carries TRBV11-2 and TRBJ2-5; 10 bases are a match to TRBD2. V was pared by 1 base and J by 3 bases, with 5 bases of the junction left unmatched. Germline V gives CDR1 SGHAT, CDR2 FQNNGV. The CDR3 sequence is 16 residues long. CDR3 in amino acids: CASSLGQLAGEETQYF. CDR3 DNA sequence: TGTGCCAGCAGCTTAGGCCAGCTAGCGGGGGAAGAGACCCAGTACTTC.

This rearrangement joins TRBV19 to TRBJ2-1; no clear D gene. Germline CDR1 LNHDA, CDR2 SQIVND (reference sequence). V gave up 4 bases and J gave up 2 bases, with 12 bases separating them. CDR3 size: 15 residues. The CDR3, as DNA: TGTGCCAGTAGTACGGACGGCAGTCCCTACAATGAGCAGTTCTTC. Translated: CASSTDGSPYNEQFF.

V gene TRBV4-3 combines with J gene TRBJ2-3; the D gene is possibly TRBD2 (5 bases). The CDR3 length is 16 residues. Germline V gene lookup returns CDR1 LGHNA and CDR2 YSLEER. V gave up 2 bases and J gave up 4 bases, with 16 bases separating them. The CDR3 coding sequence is TGCGCCAGCAGCCAATCCGTAGCCGGGGTCCCAGATACGCAGTATTTT. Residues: CASSQSVAGVPDTQYF.

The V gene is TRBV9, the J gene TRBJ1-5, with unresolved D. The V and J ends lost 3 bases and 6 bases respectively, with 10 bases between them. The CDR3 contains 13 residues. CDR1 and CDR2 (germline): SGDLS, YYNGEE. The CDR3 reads CASSADPGQPQHF. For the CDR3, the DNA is TGTGCCAGCAGCGCGGACCCGGGTCAGCCCCAGCATTTT.

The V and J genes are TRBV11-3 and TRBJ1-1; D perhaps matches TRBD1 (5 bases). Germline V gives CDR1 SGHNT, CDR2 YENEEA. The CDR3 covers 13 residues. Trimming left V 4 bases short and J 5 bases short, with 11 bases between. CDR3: CASSYGGGTEAFF. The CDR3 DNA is TGTGCCAGCAGCTATGGGGGTGGGACTGAAGCTTTCTTT.